The entry that follows covers one TCR beta chain sequence. Other DNA sequences in the sample encode the same CDR3. The CDR3 length is 12 residues. V lost 3 bases and J lost 0, with 3 bases in between. Germline V CDR1 and CDR2: ENHRY, SYGVKD. This specimen belongs to a study of blood T cell repertoires in COVID-19. Background on the study: PBMCs, B-cell-depleted T cells, or T cells were the source of the cDNA or gDNA that made up the material.

Original analysis: By means of reference gene primer amplification, nucleated cell counts were estimated. Measured with immunoSEQ multiplex PCR; TCRdb has only the in-frame clones, and not every one. For V, J and clone size, that table is used; D and trimming come from the DNA. The sample gives 100,000 to 150,000 clones, about 72% of which show up once; over 1.5% is in the top ten. The chain combines TRBV10-3 with TRBJ2-7; D not certain. The sequence was collected from a woman in her 70s with acute or convalescent COVID-19. Specimen: peripheral blood. CDR3 loop: CAISDSSYEQYF. CDR3 coding DNA: TGTGCCATCAGTGACTCCTCCTACGAGCAGTACTTC.